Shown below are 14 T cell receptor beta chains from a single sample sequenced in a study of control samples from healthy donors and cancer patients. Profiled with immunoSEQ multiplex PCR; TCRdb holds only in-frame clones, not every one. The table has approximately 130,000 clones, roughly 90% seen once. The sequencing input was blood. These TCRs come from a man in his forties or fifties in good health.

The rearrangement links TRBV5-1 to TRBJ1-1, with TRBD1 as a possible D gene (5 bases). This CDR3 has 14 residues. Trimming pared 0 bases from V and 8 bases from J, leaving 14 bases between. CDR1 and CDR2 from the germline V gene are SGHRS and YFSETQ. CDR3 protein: CASSLATGGTEAFF. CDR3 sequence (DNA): TGCGCCAGCAGCTTGGCCACAGGAGGAACCGAAGCTTTCTTT.

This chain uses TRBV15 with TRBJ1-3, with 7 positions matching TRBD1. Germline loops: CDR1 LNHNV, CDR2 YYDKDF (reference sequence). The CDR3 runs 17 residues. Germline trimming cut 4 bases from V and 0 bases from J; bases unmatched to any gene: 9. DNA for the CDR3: TGTGCCACCAGCAACCGGGACAGCGCCGACTCTGGAAACACCATATATTTT. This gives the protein CATSNRDSADSGNTIYF.

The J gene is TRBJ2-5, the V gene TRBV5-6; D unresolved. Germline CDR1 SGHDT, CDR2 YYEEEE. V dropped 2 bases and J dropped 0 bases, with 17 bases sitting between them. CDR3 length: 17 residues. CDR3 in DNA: TGTGCCAGCAGCTTAGGCCAAGGACCTCTGTACCAAGAGACCCAGTACTTC. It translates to CASSLGQGPLYQETQYF. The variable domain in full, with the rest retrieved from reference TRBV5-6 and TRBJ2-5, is DAGVTQSPTHLIKTRGQQVTLRCSPKSGHDTVSWYQQALGQGPQFIFQYYEEEERQRGNFPDRFSGHQFPNYSSELNVNALLLGDSALYLCASSLGQGPLYQETQYFGPGTRLLVL.

This CDR3 is CASSLGGDNYGYTF. The CDR3 nucleotides read TGTGCCAGCAGCTTAGGCGGAGATAACTATGGCTACACCTTC. This chain links TRBV13 with TRBJ1-2, with D unresolved. This CDR3 is 14 amino acids long. Trimming shortened V by 0 bases and J by 1 base, and 6 bases separated the two germline ends. The germline CDR1 and CDR2 sequences are PRHDT and FYEKMQ (reference sequence).

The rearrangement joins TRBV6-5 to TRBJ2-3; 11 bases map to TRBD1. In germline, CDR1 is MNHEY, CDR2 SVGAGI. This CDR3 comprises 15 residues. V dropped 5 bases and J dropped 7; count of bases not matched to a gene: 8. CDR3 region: CASSPEGQGAYTQYF. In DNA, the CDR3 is TGTGCCAGCAGTCCCGAAGGACAGGGGGCGTATACGCAGTATTTT.

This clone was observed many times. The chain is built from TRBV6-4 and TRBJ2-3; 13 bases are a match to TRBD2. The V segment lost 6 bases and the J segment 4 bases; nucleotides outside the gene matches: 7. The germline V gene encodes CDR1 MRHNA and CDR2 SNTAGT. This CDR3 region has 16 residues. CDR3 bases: TGTGCCAGCAGCCCCACTAGCGGGGGGGGCGCAGATACGCAGTATTTT. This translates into CASSPTSGGGADTQYF.

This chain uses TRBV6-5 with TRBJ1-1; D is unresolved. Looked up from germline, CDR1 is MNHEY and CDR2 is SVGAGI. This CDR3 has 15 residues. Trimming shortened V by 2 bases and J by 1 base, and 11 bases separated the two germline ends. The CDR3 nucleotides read TGTGCCAGCAGTTACGATGGGTTGGGGAACACTGAAGCTTTCTTT. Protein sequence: CASSYDGLGNTEAFF.

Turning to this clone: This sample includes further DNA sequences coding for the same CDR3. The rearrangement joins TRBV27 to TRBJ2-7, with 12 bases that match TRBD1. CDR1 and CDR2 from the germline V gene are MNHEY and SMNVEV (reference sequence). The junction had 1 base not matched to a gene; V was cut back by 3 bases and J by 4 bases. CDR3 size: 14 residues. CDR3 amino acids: CASSLGQGAYEQYF. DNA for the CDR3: TGTGCCAGCAGTTTGGGACAGGGGGCTTACGAGCAGTACTTC.

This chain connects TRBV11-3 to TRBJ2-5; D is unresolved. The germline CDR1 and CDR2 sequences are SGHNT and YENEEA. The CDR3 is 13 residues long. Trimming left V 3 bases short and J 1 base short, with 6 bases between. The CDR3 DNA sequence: TGTGCCAGCAGCTTTAGCAGCCAAGAGACCCAGTACTTC. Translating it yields CASSFSSQETQYF.

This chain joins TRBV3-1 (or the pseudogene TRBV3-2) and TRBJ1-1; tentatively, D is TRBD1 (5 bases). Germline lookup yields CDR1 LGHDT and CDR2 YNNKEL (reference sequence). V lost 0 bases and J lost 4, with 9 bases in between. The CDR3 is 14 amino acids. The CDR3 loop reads CASSQEGDGTEAFF. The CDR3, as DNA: TGTGCCAGCAGCCAAGAAGGGGACGGCACTGAAGCTTTCTTT.

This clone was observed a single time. DNA of the CDR3: TGTGCCAGCAGTGCCAACGTGCCGAACACTGAAGCTTTCTTT. Translating gives CASSANVPNTEAFF. This chain joins TRBV2 and TRBJ1-1; D not certain. V shed 4 bases and J shed 1 base, with 10 bases lying between them. This CDR3 region has 14 residues. Germline CDR1 is SNHLY and CDR2 is FYNNEI.

The CDR3 DNA reads as TGTGCCAGCTCACCCGGACTAGCGGGGGGCGGAGGTACGCAGTATTTT. Encoded protein: CASSPGLAGGGGTQYF. V and J are TRBV18 and TRBJ2-3, with 14 nucleotides matching TRBD2. Germline V gives CDR1 KGHSH, CDR2 LQKENI. V lost 3 bases to trimming and J lost 8 bases; unmatched junction nucleotides: 7. The CDR3 is 16 amino acids.

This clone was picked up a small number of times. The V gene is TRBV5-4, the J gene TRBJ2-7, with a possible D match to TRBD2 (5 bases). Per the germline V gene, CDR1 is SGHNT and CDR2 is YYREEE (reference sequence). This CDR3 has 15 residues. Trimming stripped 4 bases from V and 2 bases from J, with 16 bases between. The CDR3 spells CASSPPGVGPYEQYF. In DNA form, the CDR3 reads TGTGCCAGCAGCCCGCCCGGGGTTGGGCCCTACGAGCAGTACTTC.

The CDR3 sequence is CASSLVISSGGAGVTQYF. Written as DNA, the CDR3 is TGTGCCAGCAGCTTGGTTATTAGCAGCGGGGGGGCCGGAGTGACCCAGTACTTC. The chain employs TRBV5-6 and TRBJ2-5; 10 nucleotides line up with TRBD2. Germline V gene data show CDR1 as SGHDT and CDR2 as YYEEEE. With 0 bases clipped from V and 7 bases from J, the junction kept 15 bases outside the gene matches. The CDR3 runs 18 residues.